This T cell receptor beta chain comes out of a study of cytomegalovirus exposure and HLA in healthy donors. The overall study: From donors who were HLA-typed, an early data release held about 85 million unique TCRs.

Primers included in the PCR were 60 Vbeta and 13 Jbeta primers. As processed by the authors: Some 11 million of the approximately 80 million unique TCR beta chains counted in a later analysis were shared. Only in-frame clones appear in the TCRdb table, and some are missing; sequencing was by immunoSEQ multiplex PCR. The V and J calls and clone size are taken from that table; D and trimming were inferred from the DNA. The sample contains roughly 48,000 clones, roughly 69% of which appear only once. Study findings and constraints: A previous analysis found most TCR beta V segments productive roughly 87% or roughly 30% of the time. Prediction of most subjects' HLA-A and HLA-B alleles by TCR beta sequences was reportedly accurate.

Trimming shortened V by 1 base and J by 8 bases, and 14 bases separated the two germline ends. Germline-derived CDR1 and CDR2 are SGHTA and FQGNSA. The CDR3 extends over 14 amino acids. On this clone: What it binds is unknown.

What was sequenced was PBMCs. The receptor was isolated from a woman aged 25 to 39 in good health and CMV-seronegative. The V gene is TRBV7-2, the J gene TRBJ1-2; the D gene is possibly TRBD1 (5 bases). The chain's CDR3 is CASSLDRGHTGYTF. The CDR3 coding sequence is TGTGCCAGCAGCTTAGATAGGGGCCATACCGGCTACACCTTC. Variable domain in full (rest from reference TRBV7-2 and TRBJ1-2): GAGVSQSPSNKVTEKGKDVELRCDPISGHTALYWYRQSLGQGLEFLIYFQGNSAPDKSGLPSDRFSAERTGGSVSTLTIQRTQQEDSAVYLCASSLDRGHTGYTFGSGTRLTVV.